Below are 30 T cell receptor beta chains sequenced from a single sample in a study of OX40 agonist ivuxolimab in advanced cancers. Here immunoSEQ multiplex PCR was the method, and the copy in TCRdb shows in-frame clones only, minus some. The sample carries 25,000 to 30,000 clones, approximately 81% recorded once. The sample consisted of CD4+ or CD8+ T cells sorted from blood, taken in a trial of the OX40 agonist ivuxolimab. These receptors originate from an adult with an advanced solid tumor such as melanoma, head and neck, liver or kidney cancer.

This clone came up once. The CDR3 sequence is CASSVEGRAHQQYF. The CDR3 DNA reads as TGTGCCAGCAGCGTAGAAGGTAGGGCTCACCAGCAGTACTTC. The chain combines TRBV9 with TRBJ2-7, with D unresolved. Trimming stripped 0 bases from V and 8 bases from J, with 15 bases between. The CDR3 is made up of 14 amino acids. Germline assignment: CDR1 SGDLS and CDR2 YYNGEE.

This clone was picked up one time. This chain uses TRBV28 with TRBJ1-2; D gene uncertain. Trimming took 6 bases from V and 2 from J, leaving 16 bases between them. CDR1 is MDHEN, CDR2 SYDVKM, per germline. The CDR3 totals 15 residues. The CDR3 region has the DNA TGTGCCAGCAGACCGACTGGAATTTCCAACTATGGCTACACCTTC. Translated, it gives CASRPTGISNYGYTF.

CDR3 nucleotides: TGCGCCAGCACCTATACAGGGAACGGCGAGCAGTACTTC. Translating gives CASTYTGNGEQYF. This rearrangement joins TRBV5-1 to TRBJ2-7, with D perhaps matching TRBD1 (6 bases). The length of the CDR3 is 13 residues. V was shortened by 6 bases and J by 6 bases, with 16 bases between the two germline ends. The germline V gene has CDR1 SGHRS and CDR2 YFSETQ.

Here the CDR3 DNA reads TGTGCCAGCAGCCTTAGACAGGGTTGGTTTGAGGAAGAAGACGAGCAGTACTTC. It specifies CASSLRQGWFEEEDEQYF. The chain links TRBV5-6 to TRBJ2-7, with 7 bases matching TRBD1. The germline V gene has CDR1 SGHDT and CDR2 YYEEEE. V dropped 4 bases and J dropped 5; count of bases not matched to a gene: 21. CDR3 length: 18 amino acids.

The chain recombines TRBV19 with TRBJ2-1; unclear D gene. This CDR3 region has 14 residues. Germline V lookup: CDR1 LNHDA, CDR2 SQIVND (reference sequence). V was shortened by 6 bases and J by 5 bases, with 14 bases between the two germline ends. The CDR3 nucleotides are TGTGCCAGTAGCTTGATGTTATTCAACAATGAGCAGTTCTTC. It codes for CASSLMLFNNEQFF.

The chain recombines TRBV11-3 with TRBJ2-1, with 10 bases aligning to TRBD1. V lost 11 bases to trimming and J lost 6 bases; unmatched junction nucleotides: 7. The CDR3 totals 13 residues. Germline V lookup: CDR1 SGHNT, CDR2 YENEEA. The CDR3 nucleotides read TGTGCCGAGGGGGGACAGGGGTTCAATGAGCAGTTCTTC. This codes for CAEGGQGFNEQFF.

For the CDR3, the DNA is TGTGCCATCAGTGAGTCTGGCAGGGACGAGCAGTACTTC. Translation: CAISESGRDEQYF. The gene calls are TRBV10-3 and TRBJ2-7; D is perhaps TRBD1 (5 bases). This CDR3 has 13 amino acids. V was pared by 0 bases and J by 5 bases, with 8 bases between. CDR1 and CDR2 (germline): ENHRY, SYGVKD.

The CDR3 nucleotides read TGTGCTAGTGAGGGGCAGGAAGACTACGAGCAGTACTTC. Translation gives CASEGQEDYEQYF. V gene TRBV12-5 combines with J gene TRBJ2-7; D is perhaps TRBD1 (5 bases). Trimming removed 7 bases from V and 3 bases from J, with 13 bases in between. The V gene's germline CDR1 is LGHNT and CDR2 FRNRAP. This CDR3 has 13 residues.

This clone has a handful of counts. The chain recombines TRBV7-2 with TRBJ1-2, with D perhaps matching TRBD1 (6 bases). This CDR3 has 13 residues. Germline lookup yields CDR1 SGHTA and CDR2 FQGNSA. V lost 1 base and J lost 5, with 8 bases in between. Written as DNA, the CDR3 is TGTGCCAGCAGCTTAGGGACAGTTTATGGCTACACCTTC. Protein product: CASSLGTVYGYTF.

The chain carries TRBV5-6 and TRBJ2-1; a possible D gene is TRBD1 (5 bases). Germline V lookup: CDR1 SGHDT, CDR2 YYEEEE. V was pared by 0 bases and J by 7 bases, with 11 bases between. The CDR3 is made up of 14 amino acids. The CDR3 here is CASSLGGRVNEQFF. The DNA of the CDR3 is TGTGCCAGCAGCTTGGGGGGCCGGGTGAATGAGCAGTTCTTC.

CDR3 coding DNA: TGTGCCAGCAGTGGGACTAACATTTTGGACGAGCAGTACTTC. This encodes CASSGTNILDEQYF. This chain uses TRBV4-2 with TRBJ2-7, with 7 bases matching TRBD2. The CDR3 sequence is 14 residues long. With V trimmed by 6 bases and J by 5 bases, 10 bases remained unmatched. Germline assignment: CDR1 LGHNA and CDR2 YNFKEQ.

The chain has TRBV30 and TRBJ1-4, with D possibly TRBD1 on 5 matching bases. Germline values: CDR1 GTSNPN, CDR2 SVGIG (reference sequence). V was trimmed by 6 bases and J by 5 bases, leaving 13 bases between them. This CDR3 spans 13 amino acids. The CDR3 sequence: CACDRGPNEKLFF. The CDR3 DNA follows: TGTGCCTGCGACCGGGGCCCCAATGAAAAACTGTTTTTT.

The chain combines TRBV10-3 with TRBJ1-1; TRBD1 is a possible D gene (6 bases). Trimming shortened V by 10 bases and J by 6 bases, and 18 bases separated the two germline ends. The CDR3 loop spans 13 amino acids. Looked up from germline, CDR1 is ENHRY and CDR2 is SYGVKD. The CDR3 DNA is TGTGCCAGCCGGGACCCCTCAGGGGCTGAAGCTTTCTTT. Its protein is CASRDPSGAEAFF.

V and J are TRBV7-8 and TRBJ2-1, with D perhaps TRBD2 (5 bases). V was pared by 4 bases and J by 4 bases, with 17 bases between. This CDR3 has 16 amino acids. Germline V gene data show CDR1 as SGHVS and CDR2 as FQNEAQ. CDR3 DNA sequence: TGTGCCAGCAGCTCCAATTTGAAGGGAGAATACAATGAGCAGTTCTTC. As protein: CASSSNLKGEYNEQFF.

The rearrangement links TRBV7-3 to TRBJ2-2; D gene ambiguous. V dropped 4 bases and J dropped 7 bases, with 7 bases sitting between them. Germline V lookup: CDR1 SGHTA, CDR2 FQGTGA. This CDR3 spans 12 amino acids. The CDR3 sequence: CASSSWSGELFF. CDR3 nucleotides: TGTGCCAGCAGCTCGTGGAGCGGGGAGCTGTTTTTT.

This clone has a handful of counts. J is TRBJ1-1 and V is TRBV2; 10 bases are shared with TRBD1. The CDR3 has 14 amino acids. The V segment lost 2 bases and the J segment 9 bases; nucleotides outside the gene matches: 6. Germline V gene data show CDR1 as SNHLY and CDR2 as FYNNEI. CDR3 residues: CASSESGQGSKAFF. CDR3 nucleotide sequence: TGTGCCAGCAGTGAATCGGGACAGGGGAGTAAAGCTTTCTTT. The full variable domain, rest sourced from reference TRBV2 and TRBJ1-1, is EPEVTQTPSHQVTQMGQEVILRCVPISNHLYFYWYRQILGQKVEFLVSFYNNEISEKSEIFDDQFSVERPDGSNFTLKIRSTKLEDSAMYFCASSESGQGSKAFFGQGTRLTVV.

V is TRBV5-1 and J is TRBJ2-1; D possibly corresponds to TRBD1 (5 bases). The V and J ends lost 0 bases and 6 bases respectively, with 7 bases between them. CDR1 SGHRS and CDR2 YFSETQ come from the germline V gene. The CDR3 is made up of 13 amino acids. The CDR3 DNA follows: TGCGCCAGCAGCTTGGCAGGGTCCAATGAGCAGTTCTTC. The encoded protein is CASSLAGSNEQFF.

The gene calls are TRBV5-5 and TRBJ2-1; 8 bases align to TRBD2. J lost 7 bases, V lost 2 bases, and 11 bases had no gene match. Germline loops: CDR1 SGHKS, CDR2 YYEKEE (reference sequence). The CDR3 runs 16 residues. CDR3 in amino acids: CASSFLAGRSWNEQFF. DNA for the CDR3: TGTGCCAGCAGCTTTCTAGCGGGCAGAAGTTGGAATGAGCAGTTCTTC. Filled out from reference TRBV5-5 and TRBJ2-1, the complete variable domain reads DAGVTQSPTHLIKTRGQQVTLRCSPISGHKSVSWYQQVLGQGPQFIFQYYEKEERGRGNFPDRFSARQFPNYSSELNVNALLLGDSALYLCASSFLAGRSWNEQFFGPGTRLTVL.

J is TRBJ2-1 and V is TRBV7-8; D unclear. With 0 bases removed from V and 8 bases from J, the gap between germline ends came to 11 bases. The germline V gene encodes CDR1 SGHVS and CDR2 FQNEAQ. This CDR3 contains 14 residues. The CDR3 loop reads CASSLAAVDDEQFF. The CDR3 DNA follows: TGTGCCAGCAGCTTAGCGGCGGTTGACGATGAGCAGTTCTTC.

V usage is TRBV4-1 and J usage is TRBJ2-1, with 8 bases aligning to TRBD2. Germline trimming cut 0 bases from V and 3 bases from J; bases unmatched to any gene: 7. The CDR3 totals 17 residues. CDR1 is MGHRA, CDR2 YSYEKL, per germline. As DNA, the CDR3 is TGCGCCAGCAGCCAAGAACTAGCGGAAACCTTCTACAATGAGCAGTTCTTC. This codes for CASSQELAETFYNEQFF.

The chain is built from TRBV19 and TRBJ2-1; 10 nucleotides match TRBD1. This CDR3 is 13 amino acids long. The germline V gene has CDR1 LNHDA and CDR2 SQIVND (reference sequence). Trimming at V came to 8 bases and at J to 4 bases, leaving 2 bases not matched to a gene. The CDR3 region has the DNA TGTGCCAGTGGGACAGGGGATTACAATGAGCAGTTCTTC. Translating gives CASGTGDYNEQFF.

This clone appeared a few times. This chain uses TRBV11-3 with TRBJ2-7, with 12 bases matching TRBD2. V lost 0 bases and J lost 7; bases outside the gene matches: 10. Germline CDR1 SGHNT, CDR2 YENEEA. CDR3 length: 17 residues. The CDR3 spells CASSLELAGGTPREQYF. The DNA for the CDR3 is TGTGCCAGCAGCTTAGAACTAGCGGGAGGAACTCCGCGGGAGCAGTACTTC. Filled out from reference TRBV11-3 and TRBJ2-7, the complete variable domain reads EAGVVQSPRYKIIEKKQPVAFWCNPISGHNTLYWYLQNLGQGPELLIRYENEEAVDDSQLPKDRFSAERLKGVDSTLKIQPAELGDSAVYLCASSLELAGGTPREQYFGPGTRLTVT.

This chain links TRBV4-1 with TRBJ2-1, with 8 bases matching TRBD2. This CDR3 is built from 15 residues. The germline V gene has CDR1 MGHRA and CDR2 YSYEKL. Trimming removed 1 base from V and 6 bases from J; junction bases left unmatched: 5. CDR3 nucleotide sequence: TGCGCCAGCAGCCAAGCGGCTAGCGGGCCCAATGAGCAGTTCTTC. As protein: CASSQAASGPNEQFF.

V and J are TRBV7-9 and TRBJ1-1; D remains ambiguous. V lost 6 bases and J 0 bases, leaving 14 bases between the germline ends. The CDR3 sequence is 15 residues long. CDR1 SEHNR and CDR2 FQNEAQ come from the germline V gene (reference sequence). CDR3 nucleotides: TGTGCCAGCAGATCAGCGGGAGATATGAACACTGAAGCTTTCTTT. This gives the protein CASRSAGDMNTEAFF. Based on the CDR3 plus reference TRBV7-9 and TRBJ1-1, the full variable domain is DTGVSQNPRHKITKRGQNVTFRCDPISEHNRLYWYRQTLGQGPEFLTYFQNEAQLEKSRLLSDRFSAERPKGSFSTLEIQRTEQGDSAMYLCASRSAGDMNTEAFFGQGTRLTVV.

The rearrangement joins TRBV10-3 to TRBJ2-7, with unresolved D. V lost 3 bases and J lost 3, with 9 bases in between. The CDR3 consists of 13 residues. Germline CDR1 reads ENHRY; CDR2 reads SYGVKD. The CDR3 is CAISEVSNYEQYF. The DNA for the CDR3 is TGTGCCATCAGTGAAGTGTCTAACTACGAGCAGTACTTC.

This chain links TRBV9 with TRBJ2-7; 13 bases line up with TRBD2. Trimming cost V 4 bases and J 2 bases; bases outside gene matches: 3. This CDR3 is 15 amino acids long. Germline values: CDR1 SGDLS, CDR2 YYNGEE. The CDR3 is CASSIGTSGTYEQYF. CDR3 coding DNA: TGTGCCAGCAGCATCGGGACTAGCGGGACCTACGAGCAGTACTTC.

This CDR3 reads CASSTGADYGYTF. In DNA form, the CDR3 reads TGTGCCAGCAGTACTGGGGCAGACTATGGCTACACCTTC. The chain uses TRBV27 and TRBJ1-2, with D possibly being TRBD1 (5 bases). This CDR3 has 13 residues. Trimming took off 5 bases at V and 3 bases at J, with 10 bases between the two ends. CDR1 and CDR2 from the germline V gene are MNHEY and SMNVEV (reference sequence).

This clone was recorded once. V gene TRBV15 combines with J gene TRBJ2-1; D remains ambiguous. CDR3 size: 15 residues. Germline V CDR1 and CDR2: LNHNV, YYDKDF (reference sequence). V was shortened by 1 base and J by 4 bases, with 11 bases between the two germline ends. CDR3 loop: CATSRAAGAYNEQFF. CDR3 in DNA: TGTGCCACCAGCAGAGCGGCAGGAGCTTACAATGAGCAGTTCTTC.

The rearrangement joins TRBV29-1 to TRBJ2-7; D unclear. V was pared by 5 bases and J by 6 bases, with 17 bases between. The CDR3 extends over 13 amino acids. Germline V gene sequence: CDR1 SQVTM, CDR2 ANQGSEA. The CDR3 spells CSVIDPGSGEQYF. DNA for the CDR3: TGCAGCGTTATAGATCCTGGCTCTGGCGAGCAGTACTTC.

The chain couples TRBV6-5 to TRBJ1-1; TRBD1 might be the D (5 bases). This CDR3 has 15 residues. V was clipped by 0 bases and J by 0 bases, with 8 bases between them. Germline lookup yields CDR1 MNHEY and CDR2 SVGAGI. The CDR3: CASSYSRGLNTEAFF. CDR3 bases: TGTGCCAGCAGTTACTCAAGGGGCCTGAACACTGAAGCTTTCTTT.